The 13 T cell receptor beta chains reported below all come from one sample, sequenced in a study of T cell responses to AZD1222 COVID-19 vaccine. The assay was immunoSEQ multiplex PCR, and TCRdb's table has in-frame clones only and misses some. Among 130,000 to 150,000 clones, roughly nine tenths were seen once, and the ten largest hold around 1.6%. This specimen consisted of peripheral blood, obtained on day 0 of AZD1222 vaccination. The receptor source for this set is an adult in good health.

CDR3 amino acids: CAWSVRGAEAFF. DNA of the CDR3: TGTGCCTGGAGTGTGAGGGGGGCTGAAGCTTTCTTT. The V and J genes are TRBV30 and TRBJ1-1; tentatively, D is TRBD1 (6 bases). Germline V CDR1 and CDR2: GTSNPN, SVGIG (reference sequence). CDR3 length equals 12 residues. V was clipped by 0 bases and J by 6 bases, with 8 bases between them.

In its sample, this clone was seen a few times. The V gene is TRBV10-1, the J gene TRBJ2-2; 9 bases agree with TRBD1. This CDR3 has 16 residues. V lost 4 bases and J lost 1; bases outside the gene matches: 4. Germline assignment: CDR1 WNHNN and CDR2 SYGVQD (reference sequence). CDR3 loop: CASSGPGQGNTGELFF. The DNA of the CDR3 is TGCGCCAGCAGTGGCCCGGGACAGGGGAACACCGGGGAGCTGTTTTTT.

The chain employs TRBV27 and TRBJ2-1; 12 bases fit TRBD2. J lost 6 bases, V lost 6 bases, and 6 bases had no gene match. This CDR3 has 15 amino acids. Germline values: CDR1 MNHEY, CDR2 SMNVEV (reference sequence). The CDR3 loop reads CASSPRGLAGNEQFF. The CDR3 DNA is TGTGCCAGCAGCCCCCGGGGACTAGCGGGCAATGAGCAGTTCTTC.

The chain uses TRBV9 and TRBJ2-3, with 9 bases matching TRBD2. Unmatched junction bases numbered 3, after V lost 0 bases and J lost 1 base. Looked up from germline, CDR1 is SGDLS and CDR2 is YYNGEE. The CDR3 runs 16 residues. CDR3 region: CASSVEAGGRTDTQYF. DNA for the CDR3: TGTGCCAGCAGCGTAGAAGCGGGGGGCCGCACAGATACGCAGTATTTT.

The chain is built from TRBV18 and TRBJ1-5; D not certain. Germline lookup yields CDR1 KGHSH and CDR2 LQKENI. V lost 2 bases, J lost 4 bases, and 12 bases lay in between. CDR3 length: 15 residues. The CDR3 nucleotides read TGTGCCAGCTCACCATCCGGGTCTACGAATCAGCCCCAGCATTTT. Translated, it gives CASSPSGSTNQPQHF.

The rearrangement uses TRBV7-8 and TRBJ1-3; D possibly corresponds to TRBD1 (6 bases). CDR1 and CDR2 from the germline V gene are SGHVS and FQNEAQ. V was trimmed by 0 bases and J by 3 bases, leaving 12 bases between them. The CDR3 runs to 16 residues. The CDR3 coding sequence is TGTGCCAGCAGCTTAGCCCGCAGGGGAAGTGGAAACACCATATATTTT. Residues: CASSLARRGSGNTIYF.

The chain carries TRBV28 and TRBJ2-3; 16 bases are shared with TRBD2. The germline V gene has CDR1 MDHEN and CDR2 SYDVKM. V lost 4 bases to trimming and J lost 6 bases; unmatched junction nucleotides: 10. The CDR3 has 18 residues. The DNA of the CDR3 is TGTGCCAGCAGTTCTCCCGGGACTAGCGGGAGGGCCAGGGATACGCAGTATTTT. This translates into CASSSPGTSGRARDTQYF.

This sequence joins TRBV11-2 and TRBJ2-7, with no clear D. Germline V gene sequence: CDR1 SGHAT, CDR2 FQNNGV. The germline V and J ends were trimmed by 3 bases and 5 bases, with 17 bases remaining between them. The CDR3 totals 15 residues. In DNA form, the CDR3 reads TGTGCCAGCAGCTTGGGCCCCTCCTGGGGTGACGAGCAGTACTTC. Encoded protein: CASSLGPSWGDEQYF.

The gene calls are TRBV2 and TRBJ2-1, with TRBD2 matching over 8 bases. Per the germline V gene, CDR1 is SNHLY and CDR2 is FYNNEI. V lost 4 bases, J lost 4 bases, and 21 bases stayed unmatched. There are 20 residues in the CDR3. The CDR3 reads CASSGPGPYQAGARYNEQFF. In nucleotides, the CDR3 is TGTGCCAGCAGTGGGCCGGGACCATACCAAGCGGGAGCTAGGTACAATGAGCAGTTCTTC.

The DNA for the CDR3 is TGCGCCAGCAGCTTGGAGGCCCAAGAGAGGTCCTATAATTCACCCCTCCACTTT. Translating gives CASSLEAQERSYNSPLHF. The chain links TRBV5-1 to TRBJ1-6; D is undetermined. CDR3 length equals 18 residues. The V gene's germline CDR1 is SGHRS and CDR2 YFSETQ. The ends were cut back, 0 bases at V and 1 base at J, with 14 bases in the middle.

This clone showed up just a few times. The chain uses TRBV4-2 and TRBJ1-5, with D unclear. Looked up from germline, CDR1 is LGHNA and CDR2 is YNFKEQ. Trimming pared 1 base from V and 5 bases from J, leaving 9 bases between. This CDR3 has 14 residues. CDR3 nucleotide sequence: TGTGCCAGCAGCCAAGTAGGGAGCGATCAGCCCCAGCATTTT. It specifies CASSQVGSDQPQHF.

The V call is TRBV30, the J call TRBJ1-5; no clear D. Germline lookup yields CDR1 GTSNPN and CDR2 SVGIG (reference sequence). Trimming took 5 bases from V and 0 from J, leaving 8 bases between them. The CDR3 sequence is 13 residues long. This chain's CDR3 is CAWAQTSNQPQHF. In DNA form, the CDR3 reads TGTGCCTGGGCACAGACTAGCAATCAGCCCCAGCATTTT.

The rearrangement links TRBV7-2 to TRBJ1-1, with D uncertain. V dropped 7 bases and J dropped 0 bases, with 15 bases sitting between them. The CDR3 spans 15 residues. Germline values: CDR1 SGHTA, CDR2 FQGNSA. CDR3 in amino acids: CASTLGSGMNTEAFF. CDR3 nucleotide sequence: TGTGCCAGCACCTTGGGCAGCGGCATGAACACTGAAGCTTTCTTT.